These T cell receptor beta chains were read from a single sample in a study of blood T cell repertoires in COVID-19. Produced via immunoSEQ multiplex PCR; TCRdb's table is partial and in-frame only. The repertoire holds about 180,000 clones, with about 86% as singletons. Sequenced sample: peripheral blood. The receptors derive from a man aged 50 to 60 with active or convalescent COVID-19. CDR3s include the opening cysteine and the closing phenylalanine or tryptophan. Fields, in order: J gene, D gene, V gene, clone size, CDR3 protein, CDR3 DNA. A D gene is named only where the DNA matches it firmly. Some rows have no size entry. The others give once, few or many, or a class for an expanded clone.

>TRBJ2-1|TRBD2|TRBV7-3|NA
CASSLRARSGLAKNEQFF
TGTGCCAGCAGCTTAAGAGCCCGCTCGGGACTAGCGAAGAATGAGCAGTTCTTC
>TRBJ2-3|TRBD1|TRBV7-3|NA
CASSLTPPTRTGIAQYF
TGTGCCAGCAGCTTAACCCCACCGACAAGGACAGGGATCGCGCAGTATTTT
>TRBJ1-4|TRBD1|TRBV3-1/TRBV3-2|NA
CASSGQGEANEKLFF
TGTGCCAGCAGTGGACAGGGAGAAGCTAATGAAAAACTGTTTTTT
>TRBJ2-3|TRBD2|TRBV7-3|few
CASSLTGGEDTDTQYF
TGTGCCAGCAGCTTAACTGGGGGGGAAGACACAGATACGCAGTATTTT
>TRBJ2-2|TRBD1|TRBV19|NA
CASSRFSPRDSEHRELFF
TGTGCCAGTAGTCGATTCTCCCCAAGGGACAGCGAACACCGGGAGCTGTTTTTT
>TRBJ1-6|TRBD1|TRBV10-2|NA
CASSESGTDNSPLHF
TGCGCCAGCAGTGAGTCCGGGACAGACAATTCACCCCTCCACTTT
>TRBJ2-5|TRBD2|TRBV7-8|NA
CASSLPGLAGAQGEGETQYF
TGTGCCAGCAGCTTACCGGGACTAGCGGGGGCCCAGGGAGAAGGAGAGACCCAGTACTTC
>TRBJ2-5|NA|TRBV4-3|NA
CASSQDIASQTQYF
TGCGCCAGCAGCCAAGACATAGCGAGCCAGACCCAGTACTTC
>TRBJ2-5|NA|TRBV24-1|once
CATSSGRGAYQETQYF
TGTGCCACCAGTTCGGGCAGGGGGGCGTACCAAGAGACCCAGTACTTC
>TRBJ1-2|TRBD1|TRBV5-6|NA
CASSWEQGADGGYTF
TGTGCCAGCAGCTGGGAACAGGGGGCCGACGGTGGCTACACCTTC
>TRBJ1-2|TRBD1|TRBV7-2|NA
CASSSSLRTGGGYTF
TGTGCCAGCAGCTCTAGTTTGAGGACAGGGGGTGGCTACACCTTC
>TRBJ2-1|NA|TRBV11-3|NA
CASTPDSFYNEQFF
TGTGCCAGCACCCCGGACAGTTTCTACAATGAGCAGTTCTTC
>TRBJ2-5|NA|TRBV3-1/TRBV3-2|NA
CASSQVGGGGDGETQYF
TGTGCCAGCAGCCAAGTCGGTGGAGGAGGCGACGGGGAGACCCAGTACTTC
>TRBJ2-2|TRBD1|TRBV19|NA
CASSIPRDRGNTGELFF
TGTGCCAGTAGTATACCCCGGGACAGGGGGAACACCGGGGAGCTGTTTTTT
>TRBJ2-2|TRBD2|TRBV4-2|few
CASSQGPSGGAAGELFF
TGTGCCAGCAGCCAAGGGCCGAGCGGGGGGGCCGCCGGGGAGCTGTTTTTT
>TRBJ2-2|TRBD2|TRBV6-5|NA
CASRLAANTGELFF
TGTGCCAGTAGACTAGCGGCGAACACCGGGGAGCTGTTTTTT
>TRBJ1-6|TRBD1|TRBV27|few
CASSLTGVTESPLHF
TGTGCCAGCAGCTTAACAGGGGTTACAGAATCACCCCTCCACTTT
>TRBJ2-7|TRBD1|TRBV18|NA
CASCPGGGFEQYF
TGTGCCAGCTGCCCAGGGGGCGGTTTCGAGCAGTACTTC
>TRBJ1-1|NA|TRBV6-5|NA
CASRTLAGAFF
TGTGCCAGCAGAACCCTCGCAGGGGCTTTCTTT
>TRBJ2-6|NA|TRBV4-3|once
CASSQVGAGANVLTF
TGCGCCAGCAGCCAAGTCGGGGCTGGGGCCAACGTCCTGACTTTC